The 8 T cell receptor beta chains reported below all come from one sample, sequenced in a study of T cell changes during pregnancy in multiple sclerosis. Repertoires were generated with immunoSEQ multiplex PCR, while TCRdb's copy carries only in-frame clones and drops some. The table has around 50,000 clones, 85% to 95% seen once; the top ten hold 5.5% to 6%. The starting material was CD8+ T cells from peripheral blood mononuclear cells, obtained in the first trimester of pregnancy. The origin of the receptors is a female donor with multiple sclerosis, enrolled in a pregnancy study.

As regards this clone: The same CDR3 also results from other DNA sequences found in this sample. The chain combines TRBV27 with TRBJ2-1; D perhaps matches TRBD2 (5 bases). The V and J ends lost 0 bases and 0 bases respectively, with 6 bases between them. CDR3 length: 15 amino acids. CDR1 is MNHEY, CDR2 SMNVEV, per germline (reference sequence). The CDR3 loop is CASSLSGSSYNEQFF. The CDR3 DNA is TGTGCCAGCAGTTTATCAGGGAGCTCCTACAATGAGCAGTTCTTC.

The chain is built from TRBV19 and TRBJ2-3, with D possibly being TRBD2 (6 bases). The germline CDR1 and CDR2 sequences are LNHDA and SQIVND (reference sequence). Trimming pared 3 bases from V and 7 bases from J, leaving 14 bases between. The CDR3 is 14 amino acids. This CDR3 reads CASSMGRGTHTQYF. DNA of the CDR3: TGTGCCAGTAGTATGGGACGGGGGACGCATACGCAGTATTTT.

The V gene is TRBV13, the J gene TRBJ1-2; TRBD1 matches 10 bases. The CDR3 extends over 19 amino acids. CDR1 is PRHDT, CDR2 FYEKMQ, per germline (reference sequence). The V segment lost 0 bases and the J segment 3 bases; nucleotides outside the gene matches: 13. In DNA, the CDR3 is TGTGCCAGCAGCTTAGGAGGGCCCGACAGGGGGCTCTCTGACTATGGCTACACCTTC. It encodes CASSLGGPDRGLSDYGYTF.

This clone showed up just once. The chain is built from TRBV6-4 and TRBJ2-1; the D gene is possibly TRBD2 (5 bases). Germline V gene sequence: CDR1 MRHNA, CDR2 SNTAGT. CDR3 size: 11 residues. V lost 5 bases and J 12 bases, leaving 11 bases between the germline ends. As DNA, the CDR3 is TGTGCCAGCAGTTCGGGGTATGGGCAGTTCTTC. It translates to CASSSGYGQFF.

J is TRBJ1-1 and V is TRBV7-9; D not certain. The CDR3 is made up of 13 amino acids. V was shortened by 5 bases and J by 3 bases, with 10 bases between the two germline ends. Germline CDR1 and CDR2: SEHNR and FQNEAQ (reference sequence). Here the CDR3 reads CASSPSTDTEAFF. Written as DNA, the CDR3 is TGTGCCAGCAGCCCTAGTACGGACACTGAAGCTTTCTTT.

The chain carries TRBV12-5 and TRBJ2-3, with a weak D call TRBD1 (6 bases). CDR3 size: 15 residues. Germline assignment: CDR1 LGHNT and CDR2 FRNRAP. V lost 5 bases and J lost 2, with 14 bases in between. The CDR3 here is CASGPRQVVTDTQYF. CDR3 DNA: TGTGCTAGTGGTCCTAGACAGGTGGTCACAGATACGCAGTATTTT.

V is TRBV19 and J is TRBJ1-5; 7 bases fit TRBD1. Trimming cost V 8 bases and J 4 bases; bases outside gene matches: 11. Germline lookup yields CDR1 LNHDA and CDR2 SQIVND (reference sequence). The CDR3 is made up of 15 amino acids. In nucleotides, the CDR3 is TGTGCCAGTTTACCCGGGACAGCAACGAATCAGCCCCAGCATTTT. Amino acids: CASLPGTATNQPQHF.

The CDR3 reads CASSKDRDTDTQYF. The CDR3 bases are TGTGCCAGCAGCAAAGACAGGGACACAGATACGCAGTATTTT. The V and J genes are TRBV21-1 and TRBJ2-3; the table's D call, TRBD1, has no DNA check behind it. TRBV21-1 is described as a pseudogene. The length of the CDR3 is 14 residues.